Shown below are 16 T cell receptor beta chains from a single sample sequenced in a study of CD8 T cells in ankylosing spondylitis. TCRdb independently ran MiXCR on the 5' RACE reads; one entry per CDR3 protein. Among around 88,000 distinct CDR3 sequences listed, about 9.1% were seen once. Sequencing used blood, either unsorted or a sorted T cell fraction (not recorded which). The receptors here all came from a male donor with ankylosing spondylitis or in good health (not recorded which).

This clonotype came up many times. The genes are TRBV29-1 and TRBJ2-7; 7 nucleotides match TRBD2. The V segment lost 7 bases and the J segment 6 bases; nucleotides outside the gene matches: 12. CDR3 length equals 13 residues. CDR1 is SQVTM and CDR2 is ANQGSEA in the germline V gene. The CDR3 loop is CSAIETSYGEQYF. The CDR3 DNA sequence: TGCAGCGCTATAGAGACTAGCTACGGCGAGCAGTACTTC.

The sample holds many counts of this clonotype. The chain uses TRBV27 and TRBJ2-1; weak D call: TRBD2 (6 bases). This CDR3 spans 17 amino acids. V dropped 0 bases and J dropped 2 bases, with 14 bases sitting between them. The germline V gene encodes CDR1 MNHEY and CDR2 SMNVEV (reference sequence). The CDR3 loop reads CASSLSGDFPTYNEQFF. The CDR3 coding sequence is TGTGCCAGCAGTTTATCGGGGGACTTTCCCACCTACAATGAGCAGTTCTTC.

This clonotype has ten or more counts. The chain couples TRBV5-1 to TRBJ2-2, with a possible D match to TRBD2 (5 bases). Germline assignment: CDR1 SGHRS and CDR2 YFSETQ. CDR3 length: 13 amino acids. V was pared by 2 bases and J by 5 bases, with 7 bases between. CDR3 DNA sequence: TGCGCCAGCAGCTTTGTAGCGACCGGGGAGCTGTTTTTT. Its protein product is CASSFVATGELFF.

The rearrangement links TRBV7-2 to TRBJ2-7, with 7 nucleotides matching TRBD1. Germline V CDR1 and CDR2: SGHTA, FQGNSA. The CDR3 contains 13 residues. With 6 bases clipped from V and 2 bases from J, the junction kept 4 bases outside the gene matches. The CDR3 here is CASSRGQTYEQYF. The CDR3 region has the DNA TGTGCCAGCAGTAGGGGACAGACCTACGAGCAGTACTTC. The entire variable domain, with the rest obtained from reference TRBV7-2 and TRBJ2-7, is as follows: GAGVSQSPSNKVTEKGKDVELRCDPISGHTALYWYRQSLGQGLEFLIYFQGNSAPDKSGLPSDRFSAERTGGSVSTLTIQRTQQEDSAVYLCASSRGQTYEQYFGPGTRLTVT.

In its sample, this clonotype was seen many times. The gene calls are TRBV20-1 and TRBJ1-1, with 8 bases aligning to TRBD1. Germline values: CDR1 DFQATT, CDR2 SNEGSKA (reference sequence). Germline trimming cut 6 bases from V and 5 bases from J; bases unmatched to any gene: 11. The CDR3 has 14 amino acids. This chain's CDR3 is CSASRTGRVTEAFF. CDR3 sequence (DNA): TGCAGTGCCAGTCGGACAGGGAGGGTGACTGAAGCTTTCTTT.

At least ten counts were recorded for this clonotype. The chain combines TRBV24-1 with TRBJ2-7; 7 nucleotides line up with TRBD2. V was pared by 4 bases and J by 4 bases, with 9 bases of the junction left unmatched. Germline V gives CDR1 KGHDR, CDR2 SFDVKD. The CDR3 length is 15 residues. This CDR3 is CATSDPSGGSYEQYF. DNA for the CDR3: TGTGCCACCAGTGACCCCTCGGGGGGTTCTTACGAGCAGTACTTC.

With respect to this clonotype: A read error may be the cause here, since a much bigger clone is one base away. The rearrangement links TRBV6-2 or TRBV6-3 to TRBJ1-2, with D perhaps TRBD1 (5 bases). CDR3 size: 13 residues. The germline V gene encodes CDR1 MNHEY and CDR2 SVGEGT. CDR3 bases: TGTGCCAACAGTTCCGACAGTAACTATGGCTACACCTTC. It specifies CANSSDSNYGYTF.

This clonotype was picked up many times. The CDR3, as DNA: TGTGCCAGCAGTCGGATGCCGTGGGTCCCTGGGAATTCACCCCTCCACTTT. It is translated as CASSRMPWVPGNSPLHF. The chain couples TRBV27 to TRBJ1-6; no firm D call. The V end was cut by 5 bases, the J end by 7 bases, with 21 bases between. The length of the CDR3 is 17 residues. Germline V gene sequence: CDR1 MNHEY, CDR2 SMNVEV (reference sequence).

This clonotype was observed many times. The V gene is TRBV20-1, the J gene TRBJ2-3; D perhaps matches TRBD1 (6 bases). Trimming cost V 3 bases and J 7 bases, with 11 bases left between them. Germline-derived CDR1 and CDR2 are DFQATT and SNEGSKA (reference sequence). The CDR3 is 12 residues long. The CDR3: CSARNRAYTQYF. The CDR3, as DNA: TGCAGTGCTAGGAACAGGGCTTATACGCAGTATTTT.

This clonotype has just a few counts. V is TRBV7-2 and J is TRBJ2-1; D is perhaps TRBD2 (5 bases). This CDR3 is 13 amino acids long. Germline V gene sequence: CDR1 SGHTA, CDR2 FQGNSA. V lost 8 bases and J lost 9, with 17 bases in between. The CDR3 reads CASLKDWGAEQFF. The CDR3 DNA follows: TGTGCCAGCTTAAAGGACTGGGGAGCTGAGCAGTTCTTC.

In this sample, this clonotype turned up many times. The gene calls are TRBV5-1 and TRBJ2-7, with 7 bases identical to TRBD2. Germline trimming cut 2 bases from V and 6 bases from J; bases unmatched to any gene: 8. Germline V gives CDR1 SGHRS, CDR2 YFSETQ. The CDR3 length is 14 residues. The chain's CDR3 is CASSLGLGSGEQYF. In DNA form, the CDR3 reads TGCGCCAGCAGCTTAGGACTAGGCTCAGGCGAGCAGTACTTC.

Ten or more counts support this clonotype. V is TRBV20-1 and J is TRBJ2-1, with D perhaps TRBD1 (6 bases). The V end lost 1 base, the J end lost 4 bases, and 14 bases lay between the germline ends. This CDR3 comprises 15 residues. Germline V CDR1 and CDR2: DFQATT, SNEGSKA (reference sequence). This CDR3 is CSARALDRSYNEQFF. CDR3 DNA: TGCAGTGCTAGAGCCCTGGACAGAAGTTACAATGAGCAGTTCTTC.

In its sample, this clonotype was seen many times. V gene TRBV5-5 combines with J gene TRBJ1-5; the D is unclear. This CDR3 is 17 amino acids long. The germline CDR1 and CDR2 sequences are SGHKS and YYEKEE (reference sequence). Deletions cut 0 bases from V and 0 bases from J, with 13 bases between. The CDR3 sequence: CASSLESGEYSNQPQHF. The CDR3 region has the DNA TGTGCCAGCAGCTTGGAGAGCGGGGAATATAGCAATCAGCCCCAGCATTTT.

This clonotype was counted many times. The CDR3 DNA follows: TGTGCCAGCAGCGTAAATTCTGCGGATACGCAGTATTTT. Its protein product is CASSVNSADTQYF. V and J are TRBV9 and TRBJ2-3; no clear D. The length of the CDR3 is 13 residues. CDR1 is SGDLS and CDR2 is YYNGEE in the germline V gene. V shed 1 base and J shed 6 bases, with 9 bases lying between them.

In its sample, this clonotype was seen many times. The V call is TRBV29-1, the J call TRBJ2-3; 10 bases match TRBD2. The germline gives CDR1 SQVTM, CDR2 ANQGSEA. V shed 0 bases, J shed 8 bases, and the junction held 5 bases outside the gene matches. CDR3 size: 14 residues. The CDR3 DNA follows: TGCAGCGTTGAAGATAGCGGGGGGAAGGGTACGCAGTATTTT. Translated: CSVEDSGGKGTQYF.

As DNA, the CDR3 is TGTGCCAGCAGTTACTCGATAACTGCCCGGGAGCTGTTTTTT. Protein: CASSYSITARELFF. This chain connects TRBV6-5 to TRBJ2-2; D is unresolved. Trimming stripped 0 bases from V and 9 bases from J, with 11 bases between. CDR3 size: 14 residues. CDR1 MNHEY and CDR2 SVGAGI come from the germline V gene.